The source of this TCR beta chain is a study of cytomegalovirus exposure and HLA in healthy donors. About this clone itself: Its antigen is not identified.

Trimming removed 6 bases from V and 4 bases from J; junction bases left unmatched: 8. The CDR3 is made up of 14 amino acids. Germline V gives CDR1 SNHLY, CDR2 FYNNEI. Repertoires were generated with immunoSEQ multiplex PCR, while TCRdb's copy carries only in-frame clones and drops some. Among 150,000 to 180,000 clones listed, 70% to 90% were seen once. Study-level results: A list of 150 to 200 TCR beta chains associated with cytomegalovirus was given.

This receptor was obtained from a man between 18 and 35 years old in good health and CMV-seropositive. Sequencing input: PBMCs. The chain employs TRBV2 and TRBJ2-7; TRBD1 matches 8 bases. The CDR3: CASSTGGSLYEQYF. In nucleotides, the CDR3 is TGTGCCAGCAGCACAGGGGGTTCCCTTTACGAGCAGTACTTC.